This T cell receptor beta chain was sequenced during a study of monozygotic twins with cystic fibrosis. As for this clone: Its antigen is undetermined.

Some clones are missing from TCRdb's copy, which holds only in-frame ones; the method was immunoSEQ multiplex PCR. This table holds under 40,000 clones, 95% to 98% found once. The CDR3 extends over 15 amino acids. Trimming took 4 bases from V and 5 from J, leaving 19 bases between them. CDR1 is SGDLS, CDR2 YYNGEE, per germline. Study findings and constraints: Nucleotide-identical clonotype sharing was significantly higher within monozygotic CF twin pairs than between unrelated CF individuals. J usage was most co-twin-similar in 8 of 16 pairs, V in 13.

The TCR originated in a girl aged 2-10 years with cystic fibrosis. Sequenced material: blood. V gene TRBV9 combines with J gene TRBJ2-7; the D call may be TRBD1 or TRBD2 (6 bases each). The CDR3 sequence is CASSSSGTQGNEQYF. CDR3 nucleotide sequence: TGTGCCAGCAGCTCATCCGGGACTCAGGGGAACGAGCAGTACTTC.